This TCR beta chain was sequenced for a study of shared clonotypes between healthy human individuals. Roughly 33,000 T cell genomes, or approximately 190 ng DNA, went into the sorted-subset replicate PCRs. Sequencing was performed with immunoSEQ multiplex PCR; in TCRdb, only in-frame clones are kept and a portion is missing. The sample consists of some 2,400,000 clones, 95% of them appearing once. The length of the CDR3 is 12 residues. The V gene's germline CDR1 is ENHRY and CDR2 SYGVKD. Trimming pared 6 bases from V and 3 bases from J, leaving 5 bases between. The chain recombines TRBV10-3 with TRBJ2-2, with D hard to call. Sample: naive CD4+ T cells sorted from blood. Noted subset: CD45RA+ positively selected. The receptor comes from a man aged 18 to 29 in good health. The CDR3 spells CAISPYTGELFF. For the CDR3, the DNA is TGTGCCATCAGCCCCTACACCGGGGAGCTGTTTTTT.